This T cell receptor beta chain was captured by sequencing in a study of CD8+ T cells in alopecia areata. This CDR3 region has 15 residues. V was shortened by 1 base and J by 2 bases, with 11 bases between the two germline ends. Per the germline V gene, CDR1 is SGHDT and CDR2 is YYEEEE. This clone came up a few times. Regarding treatment: oral pan-JAK inhibitor, 5-10 mg twice daily. Sequencing relied on a cDNA template that was reverse transcribed from extracted RNA. Produced via immunoSEQ multiplex PCR; TCRdb's table is partial and in-frame only. The sample shows around 86,000 clones, 70% to 80% of them seen only once.

The chain recombines TRBV5-6 with TRBJ2-3, with D possibly TRBD1 on 5 matching bases. Sequences were derived from CD8+ T cells sorted from blood, sampled at roughly week 45, from a patient treated with tofacitinib. The receptor's source is a human donor with alopecia areata. Here the CDR3 DNA reads TGTGCCAGCAGCTTGACCGACAGAGACACAGATACGCAGTATTTT. Its translation: CASSLTDRDTDTQYF.